This TCR beta chain was recovered during a study of T-cell memory formation after mild COVID-19. The study's findings and limits: Contracting CD4+ clones were located mainly in CM and EM, and CD8+ clones in EMRA.

Notes on this clonotype: Its specificity is not known.

Each CDR3 protein is one row after TCRdb ran MiXCR on the 5' RACE reads. The sample has 80,000 to 95,000 distinct CDR3 sequences, roughly 25% seen once. CDR3 length: 13 residues. Trimming left V 2 bases short and J 7 bases short, with 9 bases between. In germline, CDR1 is MNHEY, CDR2 SVGAGI. This clonotype was sampled from a man aged 18 to 35 who had mild COVID-19 (a few samples of this study predate the infection). Cell type and time point are not known. The chain recombines TRBV6-5 with TRBJ2-1; D not resolved. The sample consisted of PBMCs or a T cell subset sorted from them (not recorded which). The CDR3 DNA sequence: TGTGCCAGCAGTTACGCAGGTGGTAATGAGCAGTTCTTC. It is translated as CASSYAGGNEQFF.